This T cell receptor (beta chain) was recovered during a study of read filtering for tumor transcriptome and immune sequencing. Study context: RNA-seq yielded only roughly 75 to 1,300 TCR reads, IR-seq about 4.05 to 11 million.

Germline V CDR1 and CDR2: SGHAT, FQNNGV. The CDR3 sequence is 17 residues long. V lost 0 bases and J 0 bases, leaving 12 bases between the germline ends. Bone marrow was sampled from every patient at the time of active disease. Study results and caveats: Dropping single-read clonotypes raised IR-seq and RNA-seq shared-clonotype correlation. IR-seq captured clonotypes deeper and more reliably than RNA-seq.

As regards this clonotype: Antigen specificity is unknown.

Molecular barcoded adaptors covering alpha/delta and beta/gamma chains were used on about 0.4 ug RNA. TCRdb redid the calling of the reads with MiXCR, one entry per CDR3 protein. This table holds some 22,000 distinct CDR3 sequences, 20% to 25% found once. The sequenced sample was a population of CD138-negative cells sorted from bone marrow. The receptor's source is a donor aged 40 or older with multiple myeloma. The rearrangement uses TRBV11-2 and TRBJ2-1; possibly TRBD1 for D (5 bases). The CDR3 is CASSLELRQSSYNEQFF. In nucleotides, the CDR3 is TGTGCCAGCAGCTTAGAATTGCGACAGAGCTCCTACAATGAGCAGTTCTTC.